This T cell receptor beta chain originates from a study of sequential checkpoint blockade in melanoma. Study details: First-line arms were nivolumab then ipilimumab, or the reverse, randomized 1:1. Each arm's sequence ended with maintenance nivolumab.

Treatment noted: randomized to nivolumab then ipilimumab (arm A) or the reverse (arm B). None of the patients previously received DNA-damaging chemotherapy. Live CD3+CD8+ CD19− CD56− cells were sorted from PBMCs. The protocol was immunoSEQ multiplex PCR, while the TCRdb copy is restricted to in-frame clones and leaves out a portion. Among 25,000 to 30,000 clones listed, approximately 75% were seen once. The CDR3 is 15 residues long. The V gene end was trimmed by 4 bases and the J gene end by 0 bases; junction bases not matched to a gene: 7. CDR1 is SGHNT, CDR2 YYREEE, per germline (reference sequence).

The receptor comes from a human donor with melanoma. Sequenced here: CD8+ T cells sorted from blood (inferred from file names), sampled from a patient given nivolumab and ipilimumab in sequence. V usage is TRBV5-4 and J usage is TRBJ2-7, with 7 bases fitting TRBD1. Here the CDR3 reads CASSPPGQSSYEQYF. In DNA, the CDR3 is TGTGCCAGCAGCCCACCGGGACAGAGCTCCTACGAGCAGTACTTC.